What follows describes a single T cell receptor beta chain. Its antigen is currently unknown. These data come from a study of cytomegalovirus exposure and HLA in healthy donors. Findings of the study overall: The authors confirmed in vitro that a few CMV-associated chains were specific for CMV antigens.

The V end lost 8 bases, the J end lost 5 bases, and 12 bases lay between the germline ends. Looked up from germline, CDR1 is LNHDA and CDR2 is SQIVND (reference sequence). CDR3 size: 12 residues. Primers: 60 Vbeta forward and 13 Jbeta reverse. Libraries were prepared by immunoSEQ multiplex PCR; TCRdb keeps only in-frame clonotypes and omits some of them. Of under 200,000 clones in the sample, about two thirds were seen once. The TCR comes from a woman under 30 in good health and CMV-seropositive. Sequenced input: PBMCs. The chain uses TRBV19 and TRBJ1-2; D call uncertain. For the CDR3, the DNA is TGTGCCAGTGAGGGATTGGCGTATGGCTACACCTTC. Translated, it gives CASEGLAYGYTF.